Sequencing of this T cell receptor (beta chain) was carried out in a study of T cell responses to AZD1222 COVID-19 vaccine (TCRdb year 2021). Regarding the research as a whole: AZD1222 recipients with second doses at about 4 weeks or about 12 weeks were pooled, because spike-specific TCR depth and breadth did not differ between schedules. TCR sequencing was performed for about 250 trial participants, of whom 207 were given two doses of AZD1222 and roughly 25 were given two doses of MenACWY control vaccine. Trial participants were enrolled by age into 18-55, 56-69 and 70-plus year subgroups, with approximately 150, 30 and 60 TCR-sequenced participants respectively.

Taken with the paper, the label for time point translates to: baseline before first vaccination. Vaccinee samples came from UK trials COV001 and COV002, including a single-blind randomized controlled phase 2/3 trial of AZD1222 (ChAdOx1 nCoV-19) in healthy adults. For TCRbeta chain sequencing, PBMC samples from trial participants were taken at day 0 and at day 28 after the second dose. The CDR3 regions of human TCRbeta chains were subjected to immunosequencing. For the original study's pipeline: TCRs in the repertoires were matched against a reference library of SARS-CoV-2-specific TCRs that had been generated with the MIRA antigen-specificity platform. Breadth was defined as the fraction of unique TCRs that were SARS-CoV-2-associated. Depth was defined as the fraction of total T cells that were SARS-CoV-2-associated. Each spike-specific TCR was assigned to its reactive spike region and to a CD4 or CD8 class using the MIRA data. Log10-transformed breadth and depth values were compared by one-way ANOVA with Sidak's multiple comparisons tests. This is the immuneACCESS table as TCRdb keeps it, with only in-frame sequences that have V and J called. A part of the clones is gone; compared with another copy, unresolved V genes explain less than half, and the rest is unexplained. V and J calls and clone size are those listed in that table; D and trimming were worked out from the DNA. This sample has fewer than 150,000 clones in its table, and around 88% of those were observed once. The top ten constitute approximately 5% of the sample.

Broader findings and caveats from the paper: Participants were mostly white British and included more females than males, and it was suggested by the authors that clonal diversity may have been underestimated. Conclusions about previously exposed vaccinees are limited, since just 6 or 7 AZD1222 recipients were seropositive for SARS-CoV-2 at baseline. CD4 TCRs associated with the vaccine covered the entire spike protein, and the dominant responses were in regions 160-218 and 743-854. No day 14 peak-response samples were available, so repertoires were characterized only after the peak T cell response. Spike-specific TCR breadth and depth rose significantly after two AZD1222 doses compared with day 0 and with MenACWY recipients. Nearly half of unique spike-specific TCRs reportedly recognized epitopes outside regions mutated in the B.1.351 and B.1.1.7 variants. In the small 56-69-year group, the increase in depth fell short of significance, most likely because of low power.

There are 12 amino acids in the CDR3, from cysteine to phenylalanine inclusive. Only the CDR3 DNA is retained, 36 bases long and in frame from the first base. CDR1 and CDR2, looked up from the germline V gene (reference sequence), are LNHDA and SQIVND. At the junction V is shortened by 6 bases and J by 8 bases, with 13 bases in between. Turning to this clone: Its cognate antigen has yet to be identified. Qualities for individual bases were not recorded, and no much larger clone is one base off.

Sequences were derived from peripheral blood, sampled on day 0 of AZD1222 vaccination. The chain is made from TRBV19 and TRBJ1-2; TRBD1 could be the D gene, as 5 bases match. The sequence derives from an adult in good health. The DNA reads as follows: TGTGCCAGTAGGATCAGGGCCGGCGGCTACACCTTC. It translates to CASRIRAGGYTF.